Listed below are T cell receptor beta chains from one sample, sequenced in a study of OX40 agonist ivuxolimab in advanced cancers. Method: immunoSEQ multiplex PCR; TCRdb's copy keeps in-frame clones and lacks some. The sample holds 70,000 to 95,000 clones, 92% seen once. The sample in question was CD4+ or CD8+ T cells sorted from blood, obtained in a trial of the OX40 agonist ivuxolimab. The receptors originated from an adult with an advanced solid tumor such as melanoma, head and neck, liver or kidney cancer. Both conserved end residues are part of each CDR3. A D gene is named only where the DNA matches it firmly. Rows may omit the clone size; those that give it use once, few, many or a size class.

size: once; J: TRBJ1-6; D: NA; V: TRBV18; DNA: TGTGCCAGCTCAGCCATCACCAGTGGAGCGACTGCGGGGGCCAGTTCACCCCTCCACTTT; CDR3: CASSAITSGATAGASSPLHF
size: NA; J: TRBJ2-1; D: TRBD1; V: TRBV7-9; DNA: TGTGCCAGCAGCTTAGGGGACAGGGAAAAGTTCTTC; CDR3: CASSLGDREKFF
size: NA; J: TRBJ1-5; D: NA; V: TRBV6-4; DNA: TGTGCCAGCAGTGTAGTGGCCAGGGATCAGCCCCAGCATTTT; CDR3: CASSVVARDQPQHF
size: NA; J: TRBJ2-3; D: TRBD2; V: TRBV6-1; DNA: TGTGCCAGCAGGTCGCTAGCGGGGGGGGCAGATACGCAGTATTTT; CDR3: CASRSLAGGADTQYF
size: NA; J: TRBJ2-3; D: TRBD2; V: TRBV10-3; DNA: TGTGCCATCCGATCAGCGTCTAGCGGGAGGGCCGGGAGCACAGATACGCAGTATTTT; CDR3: CAIRSASSGRAGSTDTQYF
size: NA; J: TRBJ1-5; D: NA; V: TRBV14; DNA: TGTGCCAGCAGCCTGGGCAGTCAGCCCCAGCATTTT; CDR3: CASSLGSQPQHF
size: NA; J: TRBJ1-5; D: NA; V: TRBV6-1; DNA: TGTGCCAGCAGCCTTACAGGCCTCAATCAGCCCCAGCATTTT; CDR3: CASSLTGLNQPQHF
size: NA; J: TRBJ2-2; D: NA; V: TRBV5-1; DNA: TGCGCCAGCAGCCTCCCGGGGTCCTCCCGACTGGACACCGGGGAGCTGTTTTTT; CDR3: CASSLPGSSRLDTGELFF
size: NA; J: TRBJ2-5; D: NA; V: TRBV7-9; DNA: TGTGCCAGCAGTTCTCAGGGGGAGACCCAGTACTTC; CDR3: CASSSQGETQYF
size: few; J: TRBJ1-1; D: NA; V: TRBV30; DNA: TGTGCCTGGAGTGTAACAGGGTTGAACACTGAAGCTTTCTTT; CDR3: CAWSVTGLNTEAFF
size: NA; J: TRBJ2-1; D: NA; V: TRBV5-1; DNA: TGCGCCAGCAGCTTTGAGGGATTAAATGAGCAGTTCTTC; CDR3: CASSFEGLNEQFF
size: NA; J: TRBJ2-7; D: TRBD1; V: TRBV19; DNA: TGTGCCAGTAGTAGCAGGGGGTCCCGGTCCTACGAGCAGTACTTC; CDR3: CASSSRGSRSYEQYF
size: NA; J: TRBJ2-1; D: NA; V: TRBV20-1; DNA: TGCAGTGCTAGAGATAACAGCGAGCAGTTCTTC; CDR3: CSARDNSEQFF
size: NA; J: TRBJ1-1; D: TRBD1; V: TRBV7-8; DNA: TGTGCCAGCAGCTTGGCCAGGGGGCAAAGCACTGAAGCTTTCTTT; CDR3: CASSLARGQSTEAFF
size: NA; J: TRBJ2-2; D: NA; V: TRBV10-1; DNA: TGCGCCAGCAGTGTGGCGCGCACGAACACCGGGGAGCTGTTTTTT; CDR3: CASSVARTNTGELFF
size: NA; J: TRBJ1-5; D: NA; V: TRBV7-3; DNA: TGTGCCAGCAGCTTAAATGCCGGCAACAATCAGCCCCAGCATTTT; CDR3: CASSLNAGNNQPQHF
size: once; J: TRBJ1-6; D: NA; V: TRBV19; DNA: TGTGCCAGTAGTGCGGGACGGATTAATTCACCCCTCCACTTT; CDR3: CASSAGRINSPLHF